This is a list of T cell receptor beta chains from one sample in a study of siplizumab effects on memory and regulatory T cells. Assay used: immunoSEQ multiplex PCR; TCRdb lists only in-frame clones, some missing. Counted here are tens of thousands of clones, 80% to 95% occurring once; the ten biggest clones make up approximately 7.1%. The sample consisted of CD8+ T cells sorted from blood. Every receptor here comes from a human donor in good health. The CDR3 runs from the conserved cysteine through the conserved F or W.

v_call,j_call,cdr3_aa
TRBV7-9,TRBJ2-7,CASSLQLNEQYF
TRBV6-5,TRBJ2-7,CASSYSSIGEQYF
TRBV9,TRBJ2-1,CATSESLSVNEQFF
TRBV11-3,TRBJ2-7,CASSLRGIPEYF
TRBV6-1,TRBJ2-7,CASSNRQGQDEQYF
TRBV27,TRBJ2-3,CASSFFGGSSTDTQYF
TRBV27,TRBJ1-1,CASSLSRGYGAFF
TRBV7-9,TRBJ1-3,CASSFPGDSGNTIYF
TRBV6-5,TRBJ2-1,CASTAQGGRNEQFF
TRBV14,TRBJ2-3,CASSQGTGATDTQYF
TRBV19,TRBJ1-1,CVLPTKAFF
TRBV6-6,TRBJ1-5,CASSPLFLVDQPQHF
TRBV7-3,TRBJ1-1,CASSSNFGQGEAFF
TRBV6-1,TRBJ1-1,CASSEVRGLPEAFF
TRBV7-6,TRBJ1-3,CASSSGTKHGNTIYF
TRBV27,TRBJ2-3,CASSILGTSGISTDTQYF
TRBV7-9,TRBJ2-2,CASSLVGQRNTGELFF
TRBV11-3,TRBJ1-1,CASSLHYDRGAEAFF
TRBV19,TRBJ2-2,CASSIGQGAHTGELFF
TRBV27,TRBJ1-4,CASSFEGRSEKLFF
TRBV27,TRBJ1-5,CASSFLSNQPQHF
TRBV2,TRBJ2-2,CASSVTKAGKLSGELFF
TRBV20-1,TRBJ2-2,CSAIDTGELFF
TRBV7-9,TRBJ2-7,CASSAQETYEQYF
TRBV27,TRBJ2-7,CASSSAIWQGSSYEQYF
TRBV11-3,TRBJ2-3,CASSGGGTDTQYF
TRBV9,TRBJ1-1,CASSGPGQGNTEAFF
TRBV13,TRBJ2-3,CASSFGGTDTQYF
TRBV7-9,TRBJ2-7,CASSGMVGTHYYEQYF
TRBV7-6,TRBJ1-1,CASSIGQGAGNTEAFF
TRBV19,TRBJ1-1,CASSIQGTTEAFF
TRBV5-4,TRBJ2-1,CASSLLGGDNEQFF
TRBV6-1,TRBJ1-1,CASSASGTGFTEAFF
TRBV27,TRBJ2-7,CASSPNPQKSYEQYF
TRBV5-6,TRBJ2-7,CASTTEGYEQYF
TRBV4-2,TRBJ2-7,CASSQVLFYEQYF
TRBV4-3,TRBJ2-3,CASSQRWRTADLLGTDTQYF
TRBV5-6,TRBJ2-7,CASSLDRLSYEQYF
TRBV11-2,TRBJ2-3,CASSLEGSGGAFSTDTQYF
TRBV15,TRBJ1-5,CATSGLRQPQHF
TRBV7-9,TRBJ2-1,CASSLDRTSGRSTYNEQFF
TRBV25-1,TRBJ2-7,CASSDRDKGYEQYF
TRBV6-1,TRBJ2-1,CASSDRPDEQFF
TRBV7-3,TRBJ2-1,CASSLTSGGIYNEQFF
TRBV13,TRBJ1-1,CASRTTGTGVRKTTEAFF
TRBV7-9,TRBJ2-7,CATGGSSYEQYF
TRBV2,TRBJ1-1,CASIGTDLMNTEAFF
TRBV10-3,TRBJ2-7,CAITPGGVYEQYF
TRBV19,TRBJ2-1,CASSIDHHSGRTDNEQFF
TRBV15,TRBJ1-5,CATSRDRHINQPQHF